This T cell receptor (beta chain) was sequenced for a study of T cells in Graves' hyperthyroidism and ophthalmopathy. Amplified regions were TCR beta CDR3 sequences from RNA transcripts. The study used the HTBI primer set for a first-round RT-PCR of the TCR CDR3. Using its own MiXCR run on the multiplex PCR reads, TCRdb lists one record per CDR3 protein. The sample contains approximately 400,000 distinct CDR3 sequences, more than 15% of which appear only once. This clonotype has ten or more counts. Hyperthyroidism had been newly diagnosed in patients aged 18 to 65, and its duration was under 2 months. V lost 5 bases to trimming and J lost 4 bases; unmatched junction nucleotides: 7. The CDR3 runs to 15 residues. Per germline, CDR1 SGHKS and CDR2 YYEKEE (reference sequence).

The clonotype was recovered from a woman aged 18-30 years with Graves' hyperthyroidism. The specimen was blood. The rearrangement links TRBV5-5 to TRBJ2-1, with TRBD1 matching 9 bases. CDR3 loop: CASRKGQGLYNEQFF. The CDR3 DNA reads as TGTGCCAGCAGGAAGGGACAGGGCCTTTACAATGAGCAGTTCTTC.